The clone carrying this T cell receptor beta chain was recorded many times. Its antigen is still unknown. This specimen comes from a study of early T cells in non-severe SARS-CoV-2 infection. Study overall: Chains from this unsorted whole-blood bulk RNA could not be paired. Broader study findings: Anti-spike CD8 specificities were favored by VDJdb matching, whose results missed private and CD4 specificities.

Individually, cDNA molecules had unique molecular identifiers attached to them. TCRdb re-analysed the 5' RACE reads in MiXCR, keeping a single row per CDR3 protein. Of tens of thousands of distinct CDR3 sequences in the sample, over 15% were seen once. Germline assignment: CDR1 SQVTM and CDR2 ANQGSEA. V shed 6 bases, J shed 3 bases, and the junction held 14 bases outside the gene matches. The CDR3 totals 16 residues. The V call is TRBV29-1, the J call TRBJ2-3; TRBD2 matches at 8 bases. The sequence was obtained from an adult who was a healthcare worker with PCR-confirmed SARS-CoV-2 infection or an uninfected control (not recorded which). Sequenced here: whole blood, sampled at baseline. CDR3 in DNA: TGCAGCGTCCAAGGTGGACTAGCCAGGAGGACAGATACGCAGTATTTT. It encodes CSVQGGLARRTDTQYF.